This T cell receptor beta chain was sequenced for a study of tumor-infiltrating lymphocytes in oesophageal squamous cell carcinoma. TCRdb used MiXCR to reprocess the PCR reads, holding one entry per CDR3 protein. In the table there are almost 20,000 distinct CDR3 sequences, over 40% of which are singletons. The length of the CDR3 is 17 residues. The V and J ends lost 0 bases and 0 bases respectively, with 12 bases between them. Looked up from germline, CDR1 is DFQATT and CDR2 is SNEGSKA (reference sequence). This sequence was found in a male donor with esophageal squamous cell carcinoma. The chain combines TRBV20-1 with TRBJ1-6; D may be TRBD1 (5 bases). The source material was normal esophageal tissue next to the tumor. This chain's CDR3 is CSARDRNRSSYNSPLHF. CDR3 sequence (DNA): TGCAGTGCTAGAGACAGGAACAGGAGCTCCTATAATTCACCCCTCCACTTT.